The T cell receptor beta chain described here comes from a study of OX40 agonist ivuxolimab in advanced cancers. Study context: From roughly 23 to 85 years was the age range, with a mean of roughly 64 years, and roughly 83% were male.

The germline V gene encodes CDR1 LNHDA and CDR2 SQIVND (reference sequence). Trimming took 2 bases from V and 0 from J, leaving 17 bases between them. This CDR3 comprises 17 residues. Repertoires were generated with immunoSEQ multiplex PCR, while TCRdb's copy carries only in-frame clones and drops some. This sample carries tens of thousands of clones, around 90% of them seen once, and the ten largest clones take roughly 10%. The TCR comes from an adult with an advanced solid tumor such as melanoma, head and neck, liver or kidney cancer. The chain uses TRBV19 and TRBJ2-7, with D possibly being TRBD1 (6 bases). The material was CD4+ or CD8+ T cells sorted from blood, obtained in a trial of the OX40 agonist ivuxolimab. CDR3 DNA sequence: TGTGCCAGTAGTATATTTCCGTGGGGGCAGGGCTCCTACGAGCAGTACTTC. Amino acids: CASSIFPWGQGSYEQYF.